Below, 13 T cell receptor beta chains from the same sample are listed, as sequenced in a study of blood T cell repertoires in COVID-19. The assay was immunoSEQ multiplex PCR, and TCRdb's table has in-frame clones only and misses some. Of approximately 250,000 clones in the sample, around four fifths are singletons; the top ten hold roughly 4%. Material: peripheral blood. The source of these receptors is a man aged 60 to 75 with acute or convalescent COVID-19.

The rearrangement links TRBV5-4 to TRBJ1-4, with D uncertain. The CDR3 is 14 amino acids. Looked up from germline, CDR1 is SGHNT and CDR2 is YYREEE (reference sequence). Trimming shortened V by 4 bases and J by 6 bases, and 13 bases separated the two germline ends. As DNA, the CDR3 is TGTGCCAGCAGCGTCGGAATGAGGGATGAAAAACTGTTTTTT. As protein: CASSVGMRDEKLFF.

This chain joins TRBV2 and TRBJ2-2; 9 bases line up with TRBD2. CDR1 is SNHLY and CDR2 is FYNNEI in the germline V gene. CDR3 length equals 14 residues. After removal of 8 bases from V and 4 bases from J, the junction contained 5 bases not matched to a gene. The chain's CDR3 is CASLSSGSTGELFF. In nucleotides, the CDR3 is TGTGCCAGCTTGAGTAGCGGGAGCACCGGGGAGCTGTTTTTT.

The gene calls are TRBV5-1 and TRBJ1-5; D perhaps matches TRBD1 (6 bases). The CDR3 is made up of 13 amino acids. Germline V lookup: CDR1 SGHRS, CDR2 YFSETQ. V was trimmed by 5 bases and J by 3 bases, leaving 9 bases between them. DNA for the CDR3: TGCGCCAGCAGGACAGGTTTCAATCAGCCCCAGCATTTT. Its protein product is CASRTGFNQPQHF.

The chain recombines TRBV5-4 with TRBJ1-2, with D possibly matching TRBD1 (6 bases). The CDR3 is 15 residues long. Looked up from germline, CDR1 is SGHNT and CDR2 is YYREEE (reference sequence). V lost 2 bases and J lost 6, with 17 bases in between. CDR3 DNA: TGTGCCAGCAGCTTAAAGGGGGGGCGCAGTCATGGCTACACCTTC. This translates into CASSLKGGRSHGYTF. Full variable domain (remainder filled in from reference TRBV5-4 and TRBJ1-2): ETGVTQSPTHLIKTRGQQVTLRCSSQSGHNTVSWYQQALGQGPQFIFQYYREEENGRGNFPPRFSGLQFPNYSSELNVNALELDDSALYLCASSLKGGRSHGYTFGSGTRLTVV.

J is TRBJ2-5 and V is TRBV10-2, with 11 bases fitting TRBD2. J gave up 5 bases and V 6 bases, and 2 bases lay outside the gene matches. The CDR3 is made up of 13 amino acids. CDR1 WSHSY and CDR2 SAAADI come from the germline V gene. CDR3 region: CASRLAGDETQYF. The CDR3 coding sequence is TGCGCCAGCAGACTAGCGGGGGACGAGACCCAGTACTTC.

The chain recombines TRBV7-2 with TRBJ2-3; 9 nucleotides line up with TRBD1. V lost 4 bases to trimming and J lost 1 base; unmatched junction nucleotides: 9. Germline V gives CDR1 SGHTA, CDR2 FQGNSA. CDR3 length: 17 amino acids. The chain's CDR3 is CASSSEQGAEGTDTQYF. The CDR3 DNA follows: TGTGCCAGCAGCTCAGAACAGGGGGCAGAGGGCACAGATACGCAGTATTTT.

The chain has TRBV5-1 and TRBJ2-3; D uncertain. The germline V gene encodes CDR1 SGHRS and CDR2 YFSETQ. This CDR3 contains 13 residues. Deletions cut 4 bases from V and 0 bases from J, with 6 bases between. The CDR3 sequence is CASSLKSTDTQYF. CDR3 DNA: TGCGCCAGCAGCCTTAAAAGCACAGATACGCAGTATTTT.

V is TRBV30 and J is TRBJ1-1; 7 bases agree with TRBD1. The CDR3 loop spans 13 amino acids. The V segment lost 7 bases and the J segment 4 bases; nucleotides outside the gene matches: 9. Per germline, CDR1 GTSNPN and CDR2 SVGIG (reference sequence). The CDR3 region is CASEGARVTEAFF. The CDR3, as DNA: TGTGCCTCCGAGGGGGCTCGGGTCACTGAAGCTTTCTTT. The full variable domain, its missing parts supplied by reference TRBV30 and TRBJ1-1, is SQTIHQWPATLVQPVGSPLSLECTVEGTSNPNLYWYRQAAGRGLQLLFYSVGIGQISSEVPQNLSASRPQDRQFILSSKKLLLSDSGFYLCASEGARVTEAFFGQGTRLTVV.

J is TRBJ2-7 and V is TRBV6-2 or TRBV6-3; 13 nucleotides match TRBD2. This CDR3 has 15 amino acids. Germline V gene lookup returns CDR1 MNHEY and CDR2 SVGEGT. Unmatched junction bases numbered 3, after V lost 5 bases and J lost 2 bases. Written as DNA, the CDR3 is TGTGCCAGCAGTACTGGACTAGCGGGAGCCTACGAGCAGTACTTC. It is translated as CASSTGLAGAYEQYF.

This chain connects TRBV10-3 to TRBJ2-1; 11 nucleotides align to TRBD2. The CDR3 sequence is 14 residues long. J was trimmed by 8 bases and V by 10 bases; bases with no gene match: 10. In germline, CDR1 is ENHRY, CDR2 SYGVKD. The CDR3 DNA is TGTGCCACCCTAAATAGCGGGGGGGTCGATGAGCAGTTCTTC. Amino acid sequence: CATLNSGGVDEQFF.

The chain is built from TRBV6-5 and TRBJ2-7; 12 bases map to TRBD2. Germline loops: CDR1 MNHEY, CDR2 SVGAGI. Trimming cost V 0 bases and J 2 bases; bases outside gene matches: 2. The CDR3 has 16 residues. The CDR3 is CASSYSASGRAYEQYF. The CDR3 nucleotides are TGTGCCAGCAGTTACTCGGCTAGCGGGAGGGCCTACGAGCAGTACTTC.

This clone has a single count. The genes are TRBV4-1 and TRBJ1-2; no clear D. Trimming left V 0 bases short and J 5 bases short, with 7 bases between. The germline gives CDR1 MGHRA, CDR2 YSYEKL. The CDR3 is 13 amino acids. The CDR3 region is CASSQDGWYGYTF. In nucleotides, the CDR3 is TGCGCCAGCAGCCAAGATGGCTGGTATGGCTACACCTTC.

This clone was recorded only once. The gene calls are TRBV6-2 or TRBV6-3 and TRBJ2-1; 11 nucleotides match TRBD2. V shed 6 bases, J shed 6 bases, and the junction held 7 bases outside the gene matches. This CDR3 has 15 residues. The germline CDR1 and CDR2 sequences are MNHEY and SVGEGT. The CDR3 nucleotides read TGTGCCAGCAGCGGTACTAGCGGGAGATTCAATGAGCAGTTCTTC. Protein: CASSGTSGRFNEQFF.